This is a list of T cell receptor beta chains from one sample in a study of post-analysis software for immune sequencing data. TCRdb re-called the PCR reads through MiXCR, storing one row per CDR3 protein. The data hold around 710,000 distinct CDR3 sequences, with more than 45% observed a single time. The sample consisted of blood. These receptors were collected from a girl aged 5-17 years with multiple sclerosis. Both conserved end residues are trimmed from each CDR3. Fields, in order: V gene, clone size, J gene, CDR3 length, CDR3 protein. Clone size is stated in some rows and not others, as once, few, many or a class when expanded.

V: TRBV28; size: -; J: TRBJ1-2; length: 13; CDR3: ASSPPGLSNYGYT
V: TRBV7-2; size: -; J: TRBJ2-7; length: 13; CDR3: ASSGGSGIAYEQY
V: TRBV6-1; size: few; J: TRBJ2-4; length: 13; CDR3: ASSAPPGQGNIQY
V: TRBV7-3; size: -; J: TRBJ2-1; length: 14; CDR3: ASSLMPSGTYNEQF
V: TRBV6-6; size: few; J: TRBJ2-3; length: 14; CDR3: ASSSQGTSSTDTQY
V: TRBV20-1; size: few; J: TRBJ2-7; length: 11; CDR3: SAHNYDGNEQY
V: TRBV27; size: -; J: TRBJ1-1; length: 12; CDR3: ASSFRAGNTEAF
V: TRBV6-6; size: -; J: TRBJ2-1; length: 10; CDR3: ATSEGPNEQF
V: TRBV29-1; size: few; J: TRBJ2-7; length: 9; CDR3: SVAIGYEQY
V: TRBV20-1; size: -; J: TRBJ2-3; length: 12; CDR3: SAGALSSTDTQY
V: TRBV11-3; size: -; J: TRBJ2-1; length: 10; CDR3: ASSPGGLEQF
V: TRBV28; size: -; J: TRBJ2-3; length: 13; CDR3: ASSPDRGRQDTQY
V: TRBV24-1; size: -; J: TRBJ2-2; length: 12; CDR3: ATSDLRGTGELF
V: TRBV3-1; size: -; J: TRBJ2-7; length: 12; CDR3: ASSQDSDAYEQY
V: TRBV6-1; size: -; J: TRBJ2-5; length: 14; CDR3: ASSGRTGEFQETQY
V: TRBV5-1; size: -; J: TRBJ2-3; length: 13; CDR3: ASSLIAGLADTQY
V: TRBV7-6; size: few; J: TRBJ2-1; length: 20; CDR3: ASSRPGGGGAPSENPYNEQF
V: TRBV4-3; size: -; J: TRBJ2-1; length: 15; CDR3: ASSQDSSLVSYNEQF
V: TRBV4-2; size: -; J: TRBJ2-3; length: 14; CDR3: ASSQAGGKHLDTQY
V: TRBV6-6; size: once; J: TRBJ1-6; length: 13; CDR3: ASSYAEPYNSPLH
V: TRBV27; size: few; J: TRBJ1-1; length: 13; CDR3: ASSDPGRGNTEAF
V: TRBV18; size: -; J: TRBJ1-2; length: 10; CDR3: ASSPGRKGYT
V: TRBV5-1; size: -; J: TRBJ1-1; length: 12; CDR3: ASSLLSWNTEAF